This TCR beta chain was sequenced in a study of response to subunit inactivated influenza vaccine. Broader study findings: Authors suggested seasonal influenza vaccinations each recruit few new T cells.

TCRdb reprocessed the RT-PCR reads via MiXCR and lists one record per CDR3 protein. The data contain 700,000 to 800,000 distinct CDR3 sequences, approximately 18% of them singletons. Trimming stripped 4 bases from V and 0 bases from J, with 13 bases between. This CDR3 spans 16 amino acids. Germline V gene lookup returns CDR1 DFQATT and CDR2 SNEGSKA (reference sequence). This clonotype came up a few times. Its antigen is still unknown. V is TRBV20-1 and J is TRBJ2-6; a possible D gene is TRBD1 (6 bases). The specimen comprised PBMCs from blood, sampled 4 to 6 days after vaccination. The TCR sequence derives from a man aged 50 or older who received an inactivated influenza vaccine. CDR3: CSAKDRIGSGANVLTF. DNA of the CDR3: TGCAGTGCTAAAGACAGGATTGGCTCTGGGGCCAACGTCCTGACTTTC.